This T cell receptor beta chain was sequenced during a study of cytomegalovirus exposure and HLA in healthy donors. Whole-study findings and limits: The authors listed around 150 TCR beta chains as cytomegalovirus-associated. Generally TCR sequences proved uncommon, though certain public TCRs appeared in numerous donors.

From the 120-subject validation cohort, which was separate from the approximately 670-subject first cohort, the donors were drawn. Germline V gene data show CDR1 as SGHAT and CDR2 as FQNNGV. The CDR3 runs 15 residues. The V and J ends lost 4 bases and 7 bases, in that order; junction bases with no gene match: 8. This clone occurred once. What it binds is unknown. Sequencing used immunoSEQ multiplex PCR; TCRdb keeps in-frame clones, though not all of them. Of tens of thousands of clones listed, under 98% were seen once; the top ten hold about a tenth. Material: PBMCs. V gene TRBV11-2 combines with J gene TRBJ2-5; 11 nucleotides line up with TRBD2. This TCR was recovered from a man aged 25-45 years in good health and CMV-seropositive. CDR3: CASSSLAGVVWTQYF. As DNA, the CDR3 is TGTGCCAGCAGCTCACTAGCGGGAGTAGTATGGACCCAGTACTTC.